This T cell receptor (beta chain) stems from a study of blood T cell repertoires in COVID-19. Study details: The United States, Italy and Spain provided the acute and convalescent COVID-19 samples. T cells, B-cell-depleted T cells, or PBMCs supplied cDNA or gDNA.

Per the authors' pipeline: Amplification of reference gene primers provided the estimated nucleated cell counts. The table came from immunoSEQ multiplex PCR; TCRdb's copy has only in-frame clones and leaves some out. V and J calls and clone size come straight from that table; D and trimming were deduced from the DNA. The sample yields approximately 74,000 clones, 80% to 90% seen once. The CDR3 is made up of 16 amino acids. Germline CDR1 and CDR2: SGHKS and YYEKEE (reference sequence). V gave up 4 bases and J gave up 0 bases; unmatched junction bases: 5. The sample taken for sequencing was peripheral blood. The rearrangement uses TRBV5-5 and TRBJ1-5, with 9 bases aligning to TRBD1. This clonotype originated in an elderly woman with active or convalescent COVID-19. The CDR3 DNA sequence: TGTGCCAGCAGCGGCGGGACAGGGAATAGCAATCAGCCCCAGCATTTT. Translating gives CASSGGTGNSNQPQHF.